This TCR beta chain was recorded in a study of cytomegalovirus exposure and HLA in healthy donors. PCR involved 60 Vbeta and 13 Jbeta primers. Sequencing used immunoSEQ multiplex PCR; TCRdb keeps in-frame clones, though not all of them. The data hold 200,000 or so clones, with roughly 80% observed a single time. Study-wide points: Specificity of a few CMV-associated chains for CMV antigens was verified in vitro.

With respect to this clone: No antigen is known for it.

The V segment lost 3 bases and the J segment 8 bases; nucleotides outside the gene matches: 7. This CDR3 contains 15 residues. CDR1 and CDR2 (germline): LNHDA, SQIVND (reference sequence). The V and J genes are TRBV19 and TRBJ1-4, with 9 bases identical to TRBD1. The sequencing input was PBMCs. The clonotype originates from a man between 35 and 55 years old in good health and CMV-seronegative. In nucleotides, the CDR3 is TGTGCCAGTAGTATCCGGACAGGGGCCTACGAAAAACTGTTTTTT. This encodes CASSIRTGAYEKLFF. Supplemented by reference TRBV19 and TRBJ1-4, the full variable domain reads DGGITQSPKYLFRKEGQNVTLSCEQNLNHDAMYWYRQDPGQGLRLIYYSQIVNDFQKGDIAEGYSVSREKKESFPLTVTSAQKNPTAFYLCASSIRTGAYEKLFFGSGTQLSVL.